A single sample is the source of the 25 T cell receptor beta chains below, sequenced in a study of blood T cell repertoires in COVID-19. Using immunoSEQ multiplex PCR, the repertoire was profiled, and TCRdb retains in-frame clones only, with some absent. Here the sample spans a few hundred thousand clones, nearly 90% being singletons. The sequenced material came from peripheral blood. The receptors shown here come from a man younger than 35 with active or convalescent COVID-19.

This clone was detected once. The J gene is TRBJ1-2, the V gene TRBV6-5, with no clear D. The CDR3 is made up of 12 amino acids. Germline CDR1 and CDR2: MNHEY and SVGAGI. V gave up 4 bases and J gave up 2 bases, with 5 bases separating them. CDR3 loop: CASSWENYGYTF. Here the CDR3 DNA reads TGTGCCAGCAGTTGGGAGAACTATGGCTACACCTTC.

This clone was seen a handful of times. The V gene is TRBV5-6, the J gene TRBJ1-1, with D possibly being TRBD1 (6 bases). The CDR3 consists of 13 residues. Germline V CDR1 and CDR2: SGHDT, YYEEEE. V gave up 3 bases and J gave up 1 base, with 7 bases separating them. This CDR3 is CASSWTENTEAFF. DNA for the CDR3: TGTGCCAGCAGCTGGACAGAGAACACTGAAGCTTTCTTT.

This chain links TRBV6-6 with TRBJ1-5; D gene ambiguous. The V end lost 8 bases, the J end lost 5 bases, and 16 bases lay between the germline ends. From germline, CDR1 is MNHNY and CDR2 SVGAGI (reference sequence). There are 14 residues in the CDR3. CDR3 sequence: CASHDDIMDQPQHF. CDR3 sequence (DNA): TGTGCCAGCCACGACGACATTATGGATCAGCCCCAGCATTTT.

The V call is TRBV7-2, the J call TRBJ2-1, with 9 bases identical to TRBD1. The CDR3 sequence is 15 residues long. CDR1 SGHTA and CDR2 FQGNSA come from the germline V gene. V gave up 6 bases and J gave up 9 bases; unmatched junction bases: 12. Here the CDR3 DNA reads TGTGCCAGCAGTTCCAAACAGGGGGCTGTTGGTGAGCAGTTCTTC. Translated, it gives CASSSKQGAVGEQFF.

With regard to this clone: The junction departs from germline at one end; a sequencing error may be responsible. CDR3 sequence (DNA): TGTGCCAGTTCTAACCCGGGACTAGCGTGCCTCTTC. Encoded protein: CASSNPGLACLF. The rearrangement links TRBV19 to TRBJ2-1, with 10 positions matching TRBD2. Per germline, CDR1 LNHDA and CDR2 SQIVND (reference sequence). The CDR3 length is 12 residues.

The CDR3, as DNA: TGTGCCAGCAGCACGAGGGCCGGGTGGGATACGCAGTATTTT. Translated: CASSTRAGWDTQYF. This chain links TRBV6-6 with TRBJ2-3; D might be TRBD2 (5 bases). V gave up 6 bases and J gave up 6 bases, with 16 bases separating them. Germline loops: CDR1 MNHNY, CDR2 SVGAGI (reference sequence). This CDR3 comprises 14 residues.

In its sample, this clone was seen a few times. The chain links TRBV27 to TRBJ1-2; TRBD1 agrees at 9 bases. Trimming at V came to 5 bases and at J to 5 bases, leaving 0 bases not matched to a gene. This CDR3 has 12 amino acids. From germline, CDR1 is MNHEY and CDR2 SMNVEV (reference sequence). In DNA, the CDR3 is TGTGCCAGCAGTGGACAGGGGTATGGCTACACCTTC. This encodes CASSGQGYGYTF.

The chain couples TRBV7-6 to TRBJ2-5, with D maybe TRBD2 (7 bases). The CDR3 has 16 residues. V lost 0 bases and J lost 5, with 16 bases in between. Germline CDR1 and CDR2: SGHVS and FNYEAQ. CDR3 residues: CASSLAGGAGEETQYF. CDR3 nucleotides: TGTGCCAGCAGCTTAGCGGGGGGGGCCGGGGAGGAGACCCAGTACTTC.

The V call is TRBV14, the J call TRBJ2-7, with TRBD1 identical over 9 bases. Germline V lookup: CDR1 SGHDN, CDR2 FVKESK. This CDR3 region has 15 residues. V lost 10 bases to trimming and J lost 6 bases; unmatched junction nucleotides: 16. The CDR3 DNA sequence: TGTGCCAACGAGGAGCGGACAGGGGATCTGCGCGAGCAGTACTTC. It translates to CANEERTGDLREQYF.

The V call is TRBV6-2 or TRBV6-3, the J call TRBJ1-1, with unresolved D. This CDR3 region has 13 residues. V lost 2 bases and J lost 1, with 5 bases in between. The V gene's germline CDR1 is MNHEY and CDR2 SVGEGT. The CDR3 spells CASSYPGNTEAFF. The CDR3 coding sequence is TGTGCCAGCAGTTACCCGGGGAACACTGAAGCTTTCTTT.

The chain links TRBV3-1 (or the pseudogene TRBV3-2) to TRBJ2-1; 10 bases line up with TRBD2. The junction had 4 bases not matched to a gene; V was cut back by 1 base and J by 7 bases. The CDR3 has 15 amino acids. Germline lookup yields CDR1 LGHDT and CDR2 YNNKEL (reference sequence). CDR3 DNA sequence: TGTGCCAGCAGCCAAGGAAGCGGGGGGGTTAATGAGCAGTTCTTC. Amino acids: CASSQGSGGVNEQFF.

The V and J genes are TRBV19 and TRBJ1-1; D call uncertain. CDR3 length: 13 amino acids. The V and J ends lost 5 bases and 0 bases respectively, with 7 bases between them. Per the germline V gene, CDR1 is LNHDA and CDR2 is SQIVND (reference sequence). DNA for the CDR3: TGTGCCAGTAGTGCCCTAATGAACACTGAAGCTTTCTTT. Amino acid sequence: CASSALMNTEAFF.

The rearrangement joins TRBV4-1 to TRBJ2-7; D not resolved. V gave up 2 bases and J gave up 0 bases, with 8 bases separating them. CDR3 length: 14 residues. Germline CDR1 is MGHRA and CDR2 is YSYEKL. The CDR3 region is CASSQQSSSYEQYF. The CDR3 DNA reads TGCGCCAGCAGCCAACAGTCTAGCTCCTACGAGCAGTACTTC.

V and J are TRBV4-3 and TRBJ1-1; D remains unclear. V was cut by 3 bases and J by 5 bases, with 13 bases left in between. The germline V gene has CDR1 LGHNA and CDR2 YSLEER. CDR3 size: 14 residues. CDR3 protein: CASSQRRSFTEAFF. CDR3 nucleotide sequence: TGCGCCAGCAGCCAGAGGCGGAGTTTTACTGAAGCTTTCTTT.

V is TRBV11-2 and J is TRBJ1-1; 9 bases are a match to TRBD1. CDR3 length equals 14 residues. V dropped 1 base and J dropped 10; count of bases not matched to a gene: 7. Looked up from germline, CDR1 is SGHAT and CDR2 is FQNNGV. The CDR3 DNA reads TGTGCCAGCAGCTTAGTCGGGGCGGGACAGGGAGCTTTCTTT. Amino acid sequence: CASSLVGAGQGAFF. The entire variable domain, with the rest obtained from reference TRBV11-2 and TRBJ1-1, is as follows: EAGVAQSPRYKIIEKRQSVAFWCNPISGHATLYWYQQILGQGPKLLIQFQNNGVVDDSQLPKDRFSAERLKGVDSTLKIQPAKLEDSAVYLCASSLVGAGQGAFFGQGTRLTVV.

This chain joins TRBV2 and TRBJ2-6; D is unresolved. Trimming cost V 3 bases and J 4 bases, with 16 bases left between them. This CDR3 has 17 residues. Germline values: CDR1 SNHLY, CDR2 FYNNEI. CDR3 coding DNA: TGTGCCAGCAGTGACATAGGAACCGGGTCAGGGGCCAACGTCCTGACTTTC. It is translated as CASSDIGTGSGANVLTF.

This chain joins TRBV2 and TRBJ1-5; D remains unclear. V was cut by 7 bases and J by 0 bases, with 10 bases left in between. Germline V gene lookup returns CDR1 SNHLY and CDR2 FYNNEI. The CDR3 loop spans 14 amino acids. CDR3 sequence: CASNPNFSNQPQHF. CDR3 in DNA: TGTGCCAGCAACCCTAATTTTAGCAATCAGCCCCAGCATTTT.

The V gene is TRBV6-5, the J gene TRBJ2-7; 7 nucleotides align to TRBD2. This CDR3 spans 14 amino acids. Trimming removed 2 bases from V and 7 bases from J; junction bases left unmatched: 8. Germline V lookup: CDR1 MNHEY, CDR2 SVGAGI. CDR3 sequence: CASSYSAGVREQYF. Written as DNA, the CDR3 is TGTGCCAGCAGTTACAGTGCGGGGGTGAGGGAGCAGTACTTC.

This clone has more than one count but fewer than ten. The chain has TRBV4-1 and TRBJ1-2; D may be TRBD1 (6 bases). The CDR3 runs to 11 residues. Germline CDR1 reads MGHRA; CDR2 reads YSYEKL. With 6 bases removed from V and 6 bases from J, the gap between germline ends came to 8 bases. In DNA form, the CDR3 reads TGCGCCAGCAGGGGGGCTGATGGCTACACCTTC. Its protein is CASRGADGYTF.

The genes are TRBV12-3 or TRBV12-4 and TRBJ2-5; D is ambiguous. The CDR3 is 13 amino acids. Deletions cut 7 bases from V and 5 bases from J, with 14 bases between. Here the CDR3 DNA reads TGTGCCAGCAAAAATTATACGGGTGAGACCCAGTACTTC. Translation: CASKNYTGETQYF.

The chain uses TRBV15 and TRBJ2-7; D possibly corresponds to TRBD1 (5 bases). V was clipped by 5 bases and J by 4 bases, with 12 bases between them. The length of the CDR3 is 13 residues. The germline gives CDR1 LNHNV, CDR2 YYDKDF (reference sequence). CDR3 nucleotide sequence: TGTGCCACCAGCGCCGAGACAGAATACGAGCAGTACTTC. Translation: CATSAETEYEQYF.

This chain joins TRBV19 and TRBJ2-3, with D perhaps TRBD2 (5 bases). The CDR3 length is 14 residues. Trimming removed 10 bases from V and 4 bases from J, with 18 bases in between. Germline-derived CDR1 and CDR2 are LNHDA and SQIVND (reference sequence). Here the CDR3 DNA reads TGTGCCACTGGGGAGTTCGCCGAATCAGATACGCAGTATTTT. Its translation: CATGEFAESDTQYF.

V and J are TRBV6-5 and TRBJ2-7, with 10 nucleotides matching TRBD1. Trimming at V came to 0 bases and at J to 5 bases, leaving 7 bases not matched to a gene. The germline CDR1 and CDR2 sequences are MNHEY and SVGAGI. CDR3 length equals 16 residues. The CDR3 DNA sequence: TGTGCCAGCAGTTACTCGTGGGTCGGGACAGGGGACGAGCAGTACTTC. Translation gives CASSYSWVGTGDEQYF.

This clone was detected only a few times. The V gene is TRBV6-5, the J gene TRBJ2-2, with 7 bases lining up with TRBD1. From germline, CDR1 is MNHEY and CDR2 SVGAGI. CDR3 length: 14 amino acids. Unmatched junction bases numbered 5, after V lost 7 bases and J lost 3 bases. CDR3 protein: CASMAGGDTGELFF. CDR3 bases: TGTGCCAGCATGGCAGGGGGTGACACCGGGGAGCTGTTTTTT.

This clone was detected only once. The chain carries TRBV19 and TRBJ2-5; the match to TRBD1 covers 8 bases. Losses at the gene ends were 6 bases for V and 5 bases for J; bases not matched to a gene: 8. Looked up from germline, CDR1 is LNHDA and CDR2 is SQIVND (reference sequence). The CDR3 is 14 amino acids. The CDR3 DNA reads as TGTGCCAGTAGCATCGACAGGGGAGTTGAGACCCAGTACTTC. This translates into CASSIDRGVETQYF.